A single sample is the source of the 7 T cell receptor beta chains below, sequenced in a study of CD8+ T cells in alopecia areata. The authors extracted RNA and reverse transcribed it into cDNA as the sequencing template. Method: immunoSEQ multiplex PCR; TCRdb's copy keeps in-frame clones and lacks some. The sample has more than 95,000 clones; less than 80% are singletons. The sequenced sample consisted of CD4+ T cells sorted from blood. The receptors originated from a human donor in good health.

This clone turned up a few times. The V gene is TRBV4-2, the J gene TRBJ1-6, with TRBD1 as a possible D gene (5 bases). The length of the CDR3 is 15 residues. Germline assignment: CDR1 LGHNA and CDR2 YNFKEQ. The V and J ends lost 4 bases and 5 bases respectively, with 12 bases between them. The CDR3: CASSPTDGDNSPLHF. In DNA form, the CDR3 reads TGTGCCAGCAGCCCGACAGACGGAGATAATTCACCCCTCCACTTT.

V gene TRBV5-1 combines with J gene TRBJ2-2; D gene uncertain. The CDR3 sequence is 15 residues long. Germline-derived CDR1 and CDR2 are SGHRS and YFSETQ. V lost 1 base and J 2 bases, leaving 9 bases between the germline ends. This chain's CDR3 is CASSLSWVNTGELFF. The CDR3 DNA follows: TGCGCCAGCAGCTTGTCGTGGGTCAACACCGGGGAGCTGTTTTTT.

The rearrangement uses TRBV15 and TRBJ2-1; D is perhaps TRBD1 or TRBD2 (6 bases each). This CDR3 has 17 amino acids. The ends were cut back, 2 bases at V and 8 bases at J, with 22 bases in the middle. Germline lookup yields CDR1 LNHNV and CDR2 YYDKDF (reference sequence). The CDR3 DNA reads TGTGCCACCAGCAGACCGGGCCGGGGGCCTATGCGAGATGAGCAGTTCTTC. This codes for CATSRPGRGPMRDEQFF.

The chain uses TRBV29-1 and TRBJ2-3; 12 positions agree with TRBD2. The length of the CDR3 is 14 residues. J was trimmed by 3 bases and V by 7 bases; bases with no gene match: 5. Germline assignment: CDR1 SQVTM and CDR2 ANQGSEA. In DNA form, the CDR3 reads TGCAGCGACGCGACTAGCGGGGGAACAGATACGCAGTATTTT. Amino acids: CSDATSGGTDTQYF.

The chain uses TRBV9 and TRBJ1-2; 7 nucleotides line up with TRBD1. This CDR3 has 13 amino acids. Germline V gene lookup returns CDR1 SGDLS and CDR2 YYNGEE. V shed 3 bases, J shed 4 bases, and the junction held 3 bases outside the gene matches. Here the CDR3 reads CASSARQGYGYTF. CDR3 in DNA: TGTGCCAGCAGCGCACGACAGGGCTATGGCTACACCTTC.

V gene TRBV25-1 combines with J gene TRBJ2-6, with D uncertain. Germline assignment: CDR1 MGHDK and CDR2 SYGVNS. Trimming took 4 bases from V and 2 from J, leaving 6 bases between them. The CDR3 is 14 amino acids. CDR3 protein: CASSVHTGANVLTF. CDR3 in DNA: TGTGCCAGCAGTGTGCACACTGGGGCCAACGTCCTGACTTTC.

This clone was seen a few times. The J gene is TRBJ1-2, the V gene TRBV2, with TRBD1 matching 10 bases. Germline loops: CDR1 SNHLY, CDR2 FYNNEI. The CDR3 consists of 13 residues. V lost 5 bases, J lost 7 bases, and 4 bases stayed unmatched. The CDR3 spells CASSPGQGIGYTF. The CDR3 region has the DNA TGTGCCAGCAGTCCGGGACAGGGGATTGGCTACACCTTC.